This TCR beta chain was retrieved from a study of CD8+CD57+ T cells in acquired aplastic anemia (dated by TCRdb to between 2018 and 2020). General notes on the study: On average, sorted CD4+ and CD8+ cells yielded about 3 ug of extracted DNA, with a range of about 0.17 to 27.4 ug.

In the study, sorted CD4+ and CD8+ blood T cells from patients with severe aplastic anemia and from healthy subjects underwent deep sequencing of TCR repertoires. Ficoll-Paque density gradient centrifugation was used to isolate peripheral blood mononuclear cells. CD4+ and CD8+ T cells were sorted by FACS or magnetic beads before DNA extraction. Points the paper makes about the study in general: Between patients and healthy controls, no significant difference in CD8+ Simpson's diversity was found (P=0.060). Twenty-nine CD8+ CDR3 sequences were shared between patients and controls but appeared highly expressed in patients and within their immunodominant clones.

The CDR3, from cysteine to phenylalanine, totals 16 residues. Of the read, only the CDR3 DNA is kept; its 48 bases are in frame from base 1. Clipping removes 3 bases from V and 3 bases from J, with 5 as the unmatched junction base count. CDR1 and CDR2, looked up from the germline V gene, are SGDLS and YYNGEE. Genomic DNA was used as template for profiling of TCR beta VDJ combinations and CDR3 sequences. An Illumina HiSeq 2000 was the platform used for TCR repertoire sequencing. Under the source paper's analysis protocol: TRBV/TRBJ rearrangement plots, CDR3 size and DJ length profiles, and Simpson's diversity index were used to evaluate the repertoires. The most abundant DNA sequence in the deep sequencing data was defined as the immunodominant clone. CDR3 amino acid sequences were checked for sharing across subjects and were also compared against the VDJdb database and published repertoires. The public sequencing data were trimmed at Q25 with fastp and processed into clonotypes with MiXCR by TCRdb, which kept only in-frame beta chains. Each entry merges the rows of one CDR3 protein and shows their most common DNA and genes. Clone size and V and J calls follow TCRdb, not the original study. The sample yields 200,000 or so distinct CDR3 sequences; 50% to 75% were counted once. Together, the top ten hold roughly 46% of the sample.

A note on this clonotype: What antigen it recognizes has not been identified. The record has no base qualities; no much larger clone is one base away.

Recombination linked TRBV9 to TRBJ2-7, and 14 junction bases match TRBD2. The sequencing input was sorted CD4+, CD8+, or CD8+CD57+ T cells (not recorded which) from PBMCs. The TCR was taken from a human donor with severe aplastic anemia or a healthy control (not recorded which). The nucleotides are TGTGCCAGCAGCGCAGGAGGACTAGCGGGGGGCTACGAGCAGTACTTC. Its protein product is CASSAGGLAGGYEQYF.